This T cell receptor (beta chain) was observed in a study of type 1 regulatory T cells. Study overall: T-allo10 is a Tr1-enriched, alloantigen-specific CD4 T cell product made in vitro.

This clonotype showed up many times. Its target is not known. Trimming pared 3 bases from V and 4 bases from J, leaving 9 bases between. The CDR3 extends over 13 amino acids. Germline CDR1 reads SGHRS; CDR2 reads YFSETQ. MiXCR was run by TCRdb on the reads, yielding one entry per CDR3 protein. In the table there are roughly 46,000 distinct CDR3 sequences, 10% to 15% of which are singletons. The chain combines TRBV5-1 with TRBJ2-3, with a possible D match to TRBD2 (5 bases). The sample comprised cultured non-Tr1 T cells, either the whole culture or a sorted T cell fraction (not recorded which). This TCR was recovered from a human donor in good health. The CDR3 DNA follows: TGCGCCAGCAGCTCGAGAGGGCCAGATACGCAGTATTTT. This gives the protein CASSSRGPDTQYF.